This TCR beta chain was captured in a study of Tregs in tolerant kidney transplant recipients. Study-wide results and caveats: Few patients were studied, so findings need validation in larger groups.

Sequenced by immunoSEQ multiplex PCR; TCRdb stores in-frame clones only, minus some. Of about 68,000 clones in the sample, 84% were seen once. Remarks on this clone: The antigen is unknown.

This CDR3 region has 15 residues. Germline loops: CDR1 SGHDN, CDR2 FVKESK. V shed 2 bases, J shed 5 bases, and the junction held 6 bases outside the gene matches. The V gene is TRBV14, the J gene TRBJ2-7; 10 nucleotides agree with TRBD2. The sequence was obtained from a human donor in good health. Sequenced sample: CD4+ T cells from blood. CDR3 loop: CASSQRAGGPHEQYF. DNA of the CDR3: TGTGCCAGCAGCCAAAGAGCGGGAGGGCCCCACGAGCAGTACTTC.